This T cell receptor (beta chain) was sequenced for a study of shared clonotypes between healthy human individuals. Repertoires were generated with immunoSEQ multiplex PCR, while TCRdb's copy carries only in-frame clones and drops some. The sample comprises about 660,000 clones, over 65% of which are singletons, and roughly 1.7% rests with the top ten. The CDR3 contains 16 residues. The V end was cut by 0 bases, the J end by 0 bases, with 10 bases between. CDR1 is MNHEY and CDR2 is SVGAGI in the germline V gene. Sequences were obtained from memory CD4+ T cells sorted from blood. Subset given: CD45RA-negative fraction. V is TRBV6-5 and J is TRBJ2-3; the D is unclear. The TCR was taken from a woman aged 30 to 39 in good health. CDR3 residues: CASSYSRPVSTDTQYF. For the CDR3, the DNA is TGTGCCAGCAGTTACTCGAGGCCAGTTAGCACAGATACGCAGTATTTT.